The entry below gives a single T cell receptor (beta chain) sequence along with its context. The data were produced by immunoSEQ multiplex PCR, yet TCRdb's version contains in-frame clones alone and is incomplete. Of under 85,000 clones listed, roughly 87% were seen once; the top ten hold about a quarter. This sample is drawn from a study of T cell responses to AZD1222 COVID-19 vaccine. Germline V lookup: CDR1 SGHTA, CDR2 FQGTGA. Trimming left V 2 bases short and J 7 bases short, with 17 bases between. The CDR3 covers 15 residues. The source is an adult in good health. The material was peripheral blood, obtained on day 0 of AZD1222 vaccination. The rearrangement links TRBV7-3 to TRBJ1-1; possible D gene TRBD1, 5 bases. The CDR3 sequence is CASSLFSGPINEAFF. CDR3 DNA: TGTGCCAGCAGCTTATTTTCGGGGCCGATAAATGAAGCTTTCTTT.